Sequencing of this T cell receptor beta chain was carried out in a study of CD8+ T cells in alopecia areata. This CDR3 contains 15 residues. CDR1 is LNHDA and CDR2 is SQIVND in the germline V gene (reference sequence). The V and J ends lost 8 bases and 3 bases, in that order; junction bases with no gene match: 5. As for treatment: oral pan-JAK inhibitor, 5-10 mg twice daily. Extraction of RNA preceded its reverse transcription into cDNA, which served as the sequencing template. The assay was immunoSEQ multiplex PCR, and TCRdb's table has in-frame clones only and misses some. The sample carries 150,000 to 200,000 clones, around 59% recorded once. This clone appeared once.

The chain joins TRBV19 to TRBJ2-2; 11 nucleotides agree with TRBD2. The material sequenced was CD4+ T cells sorted from blood, taken at week 24, from a patient treated with tofacitinib. The sequence was obtained from a human donor with alopecia areata. The chain's CDR3 is CASGLAGGYTGELFF. In nucleotides, the CDR3 is TGTGCCAGTGGGCTAGCGGGGGGCTACACCGGGGAGCTGTTTTTT.